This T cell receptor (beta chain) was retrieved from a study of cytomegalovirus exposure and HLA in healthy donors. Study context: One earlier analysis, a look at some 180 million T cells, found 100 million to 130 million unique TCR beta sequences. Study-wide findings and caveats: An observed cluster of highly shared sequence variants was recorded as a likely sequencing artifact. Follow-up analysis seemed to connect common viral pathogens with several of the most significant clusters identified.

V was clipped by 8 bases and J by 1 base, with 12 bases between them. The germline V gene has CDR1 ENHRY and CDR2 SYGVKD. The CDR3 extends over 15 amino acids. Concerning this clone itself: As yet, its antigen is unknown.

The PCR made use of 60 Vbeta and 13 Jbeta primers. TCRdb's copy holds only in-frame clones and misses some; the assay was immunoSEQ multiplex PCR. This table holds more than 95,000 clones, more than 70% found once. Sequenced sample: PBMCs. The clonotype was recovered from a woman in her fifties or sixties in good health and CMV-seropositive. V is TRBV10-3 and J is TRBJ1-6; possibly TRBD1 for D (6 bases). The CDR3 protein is CAIGGASSYNSPLHF. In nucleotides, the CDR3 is TGTGCCATCGGGGGGGCCAGTTCCTATAATTCACCCCTCCACTTT.